This T cell receptor beta chain was retrieved from a study of cytomegalovirus exposure and HLA in healthy donors. The primer mix had 60 Vbeta and 13 Jbeta primers. The protocol was immunoSEQ multiplex PCR, while the TCRdb copy is restricted to in-frame clones and leaves out a portion. The table records over 100,000 clones, under 85% of them present only once. Overall study findings and caveats: CMV antigen specificity was confirmed in vitro for a few CMV-associated chains. Overall, around 160 TCR beta chains were annotated as cytomegalovirus-associated. Presence/absence analysis assumed near-uniform sequencing depth across donors.

As for this clone: Its antigen is unknown.

The CDR3 contains 13 residues. Germline CDR1 LNHDA, CDR2 SQIVND (reference sequence). Trimming shortened V by 7 bases and J by 7 bases, and 16 bases separated the two germline ends. Specimen: PBMCs. The receptor's source is a woman between 50 and 59 years old in good health and CMV-seropositive. The chain combines TRBV19 with TRBJ1-2; a possible D gene is TRBD1 (5 bases). The CDR3 region has the DNA TGTGCCAGTATGGCCGGGACTGCTTCTGGCTACACCTTC. Translated: CASMAGTASGYTF. The whole variable domain, remainder taken from reference TRBV19 and TRBJ1-2, is DGGITQSPKYLFRKEGQNVTLSCEQNLNHDAMYWYRQDPGQGLRLIYYSQIVNDFQKGDIAEGYSVSREKKESFPLTVTSAQKNPTAFYLCASMAGTASGYTFGSGTRLTVV.